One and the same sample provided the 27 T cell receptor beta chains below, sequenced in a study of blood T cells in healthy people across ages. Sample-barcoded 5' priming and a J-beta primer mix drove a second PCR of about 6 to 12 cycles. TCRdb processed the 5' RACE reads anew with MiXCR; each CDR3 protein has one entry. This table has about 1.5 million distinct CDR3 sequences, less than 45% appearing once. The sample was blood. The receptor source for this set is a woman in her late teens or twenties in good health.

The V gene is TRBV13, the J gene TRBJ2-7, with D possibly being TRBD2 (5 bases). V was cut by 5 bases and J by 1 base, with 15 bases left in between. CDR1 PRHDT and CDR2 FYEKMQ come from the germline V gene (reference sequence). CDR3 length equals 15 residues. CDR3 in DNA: TGTGCCAGCAGCCCCAACGGGGTCCTGTCCTACGAGCAGTACTTC. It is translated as CASSPNGVLSYEQYF.

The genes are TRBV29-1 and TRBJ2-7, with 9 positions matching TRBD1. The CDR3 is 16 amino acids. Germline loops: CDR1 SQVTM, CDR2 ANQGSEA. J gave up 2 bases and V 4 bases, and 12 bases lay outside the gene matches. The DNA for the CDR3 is TGCAGCGTTGCGCAACTTCGGACAGGGGCGACCTACGAGCAGTACTTC. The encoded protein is CSVAQLRTGATYEQYF.

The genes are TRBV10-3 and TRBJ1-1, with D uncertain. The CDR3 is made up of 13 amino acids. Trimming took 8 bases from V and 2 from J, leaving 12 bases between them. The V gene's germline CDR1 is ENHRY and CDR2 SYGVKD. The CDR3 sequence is CAIREGLNTEAFF. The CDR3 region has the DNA TGTGCCATCCGGGAAGGGTTAAACACTGAAGCTTTCTTT.

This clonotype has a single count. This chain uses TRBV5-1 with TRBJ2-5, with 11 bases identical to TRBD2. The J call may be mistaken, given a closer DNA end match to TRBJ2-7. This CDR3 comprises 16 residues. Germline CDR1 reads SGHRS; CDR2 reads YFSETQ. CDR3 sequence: CASRLQTSGVGYEQYF. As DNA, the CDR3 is TGCGCCAGCAGACTACAGACTAGCGGGGTAGGATACGAGCAGTACTTC.

In nucleotides, the CDR3 is TGCAGTGCTAGTGGGGAGGGGACAGGGAGGAACACTGAAGCTTTCTTT. Translating it yields CSASGEGTGRNTEAFF. V gene TRBV20-1 combines with J gene TRBJ1-1; 9 bases line up with TRBD1. The germline V gene has CDR1 DFQATT and CDR2 SNEGSKA (reference sequence). CDR3 size: 16 residues. The V and J ends lost 3 bases and 1 base, in that order; junction bases with no gene match: 9.

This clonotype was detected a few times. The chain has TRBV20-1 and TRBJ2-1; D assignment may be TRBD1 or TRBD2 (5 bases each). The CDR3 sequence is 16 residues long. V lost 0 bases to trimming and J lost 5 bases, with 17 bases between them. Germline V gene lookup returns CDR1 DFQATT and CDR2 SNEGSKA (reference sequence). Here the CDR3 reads CSARDIGDQTHNEQFF. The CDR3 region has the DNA TGCAGTGCTAGAGATATCGGGGACCAGACCCACAATGAGCAGTTCTTC.

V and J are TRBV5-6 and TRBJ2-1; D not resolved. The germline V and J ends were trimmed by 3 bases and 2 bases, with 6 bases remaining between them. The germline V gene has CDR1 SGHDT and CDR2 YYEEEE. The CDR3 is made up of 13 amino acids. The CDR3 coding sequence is TGTGCCAGCAGCTGGGCAGCCTACAATGAGCAGTTCTTC. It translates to CASSWAAYNEQFF.

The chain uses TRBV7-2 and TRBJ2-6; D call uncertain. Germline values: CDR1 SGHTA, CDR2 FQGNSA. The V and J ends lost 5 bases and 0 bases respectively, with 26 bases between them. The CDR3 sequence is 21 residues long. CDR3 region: CASSPVGLGIVRVSGANVLTF. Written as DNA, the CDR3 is TGTGCCAGCAGCCCAGTGGGCCTGGGCATCGTTCGGGTCTCTGGGGCCAACGTCCTGACTTTC.

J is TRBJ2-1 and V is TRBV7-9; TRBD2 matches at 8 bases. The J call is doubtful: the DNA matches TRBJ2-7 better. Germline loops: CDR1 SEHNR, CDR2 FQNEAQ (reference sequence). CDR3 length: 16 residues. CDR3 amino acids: CASVLLAGITYNEQYF. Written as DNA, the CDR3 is TGTGCCAGCGTCCTGTTAGCGGGGATTACCTACAATGAGCAGTACTTC.

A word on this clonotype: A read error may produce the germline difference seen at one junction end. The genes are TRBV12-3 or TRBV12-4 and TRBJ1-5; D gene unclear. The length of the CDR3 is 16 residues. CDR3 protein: CAGSLGMGRSNQPQHF. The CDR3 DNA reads TGTGCCGGCAGTTTAGGAATGGGCAGGAGCAATCAGCCCCAGCATTTT.

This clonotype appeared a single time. The CDR3 bases are TGTGCCAGCAGTTTATTTCAGGGACAAAGCACAGATACGCAGTATTTT. The encoded protein is CASSLFQGQSTDTQYF. This chain uses TRBV28 with TRBJ2-3, with a tentative D call TRBD1 (6 bases). From germline, CDR1 is MDHEN and CDR2 SYDVKM. Between the trimmed V and J ends, which lost 1 base and 0 bases, there was a span of 11 bases. This CDR3 has 16 residues.

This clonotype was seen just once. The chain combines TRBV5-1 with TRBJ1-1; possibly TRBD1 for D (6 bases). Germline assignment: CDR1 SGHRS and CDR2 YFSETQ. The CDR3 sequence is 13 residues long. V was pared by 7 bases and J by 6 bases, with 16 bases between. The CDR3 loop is CASRGGGDPEAFF. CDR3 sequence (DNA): TGCGCCAGCCGGGGAGGGGGGGACCCTGAAGCTTTCTTT.

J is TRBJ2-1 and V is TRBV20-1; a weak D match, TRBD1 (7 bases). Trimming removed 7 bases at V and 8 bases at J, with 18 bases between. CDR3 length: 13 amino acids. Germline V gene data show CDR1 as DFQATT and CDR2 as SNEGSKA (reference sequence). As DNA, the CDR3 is TGCAGTGGCGCCAGGGGGGCTCGTCATGAGCAGTTCTTC. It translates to CSGARGARHEQFF.

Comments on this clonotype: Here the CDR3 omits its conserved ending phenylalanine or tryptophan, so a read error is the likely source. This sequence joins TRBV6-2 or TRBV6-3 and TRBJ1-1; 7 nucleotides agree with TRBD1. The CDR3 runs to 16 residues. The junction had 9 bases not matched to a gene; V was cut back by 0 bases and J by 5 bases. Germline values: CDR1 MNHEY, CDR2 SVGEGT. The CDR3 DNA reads TGTGCCAGCAGTTACTCGAGGCCCATGACAGGGACTGAAGCTTTCATT. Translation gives CASSYSRPMTGTEAFI.

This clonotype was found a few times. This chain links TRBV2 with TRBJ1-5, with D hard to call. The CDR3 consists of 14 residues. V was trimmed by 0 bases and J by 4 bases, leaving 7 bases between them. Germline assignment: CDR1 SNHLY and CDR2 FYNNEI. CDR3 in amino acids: CASSEATGNQPQHF. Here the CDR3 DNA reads TGTGCCAGCAGTGAAGCGACGGGGAATCAGCCCCAGCATTTT.

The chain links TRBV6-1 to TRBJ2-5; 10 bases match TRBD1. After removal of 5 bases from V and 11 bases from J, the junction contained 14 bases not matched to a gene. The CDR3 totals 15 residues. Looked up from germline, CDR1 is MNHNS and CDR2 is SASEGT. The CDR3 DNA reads TGTGCCAGCAGTTTCCCTGGGACAGGGGAGAATGAGCAGTACTTC. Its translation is CASSFPGTGENEQYF.

The CDR3 sequence: CASNSRVDNEQFF. The DNA for the CDR3 is TGTGCCAGCAATTCGAGGGTGGACAATGAGCAGTTCTTC. The chain is built from TRBV27 and TRBJ2-1; a possible D gene is TRBD2 (5 bases). Germline CDR1 reads MNHEY; CDR2 reads SMNVEV (reference sequence). The CDR3 covers 13 residues. The V gene lost 7 bases and the J gene lost 5 bases, with 12 bases spanning the gap.

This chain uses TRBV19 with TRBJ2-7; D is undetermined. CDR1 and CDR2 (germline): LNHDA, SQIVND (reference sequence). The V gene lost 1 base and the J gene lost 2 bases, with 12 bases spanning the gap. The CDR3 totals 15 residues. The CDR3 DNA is TGTGCCAGTAGTATAGGGTCATCCTGGACCTACGAGCAGTACTTC. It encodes CASSIGSSWTYEQYF.

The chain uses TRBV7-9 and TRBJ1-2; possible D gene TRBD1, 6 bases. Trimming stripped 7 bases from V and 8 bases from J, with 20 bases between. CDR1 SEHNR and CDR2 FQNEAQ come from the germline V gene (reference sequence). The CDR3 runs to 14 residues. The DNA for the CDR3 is TGTGCCAGCACCCTCGGGGGCTTGTTGCAAGGCTACACCTTC. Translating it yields CASTLGGLLQGYTF. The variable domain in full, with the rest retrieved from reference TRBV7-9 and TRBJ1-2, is DTGVSQNPRHKITKRGQNVTFRCDPISEHNRLYWYRQTLGQGPEFLTYFQNEAQLEKSRLLSDRFSAERPKGSFSTLEIQRTEQGDSAMYLCASTLGGLLQGYTFGSGTRLTVV.

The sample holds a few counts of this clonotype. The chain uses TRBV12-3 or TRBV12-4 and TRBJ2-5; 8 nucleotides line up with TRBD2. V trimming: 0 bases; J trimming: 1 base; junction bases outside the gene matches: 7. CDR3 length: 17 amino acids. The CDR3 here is CASSLALLAEPQETQYF. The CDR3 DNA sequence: TGTGCCAGCAGTTTAGCGCTACTAGCGGAGCCCCAAGAGACCCAGTACTTC.

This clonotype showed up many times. CDR3 DNA sequence: TGTGCCAGCAGCTTAGAGGCAGTAACCTACGAGCAGTACTTC. As protein: CASSLEAVTYEQYF. The chain is built from TRBV7-2 and TRBJ2-7, with D hard to call. The CDR3 extends over 14 amino acids. V lost 1 base and J lost 2, with 9 bases in between. The germline gives CDR1 SGHTA, CDR2 FQGNSA.

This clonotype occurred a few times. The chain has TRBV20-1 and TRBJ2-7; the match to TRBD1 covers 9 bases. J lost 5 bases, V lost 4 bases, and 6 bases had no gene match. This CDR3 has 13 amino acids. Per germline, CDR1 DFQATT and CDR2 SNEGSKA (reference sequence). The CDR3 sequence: CSATTGGRDEQYF. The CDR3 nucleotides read TGCAGTGCTACCACAGGGGGCAGGGACGAGCAGTACTTC.

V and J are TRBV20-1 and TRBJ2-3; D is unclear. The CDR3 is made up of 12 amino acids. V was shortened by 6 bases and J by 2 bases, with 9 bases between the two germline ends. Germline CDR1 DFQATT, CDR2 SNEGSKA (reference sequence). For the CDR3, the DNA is TGCAGTGCACACGAAGTCACAGATACGCAGTATTTT. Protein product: CSAHEVTDTQYF.

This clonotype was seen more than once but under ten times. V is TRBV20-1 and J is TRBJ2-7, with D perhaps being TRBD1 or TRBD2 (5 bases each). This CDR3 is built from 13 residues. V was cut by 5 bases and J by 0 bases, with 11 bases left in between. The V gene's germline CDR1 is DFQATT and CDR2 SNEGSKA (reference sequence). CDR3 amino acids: CSARFGTSYEQYF. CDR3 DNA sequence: TGCAGTGCTCGATTCGGGACCTCCTACGAGCAGTACTTC.

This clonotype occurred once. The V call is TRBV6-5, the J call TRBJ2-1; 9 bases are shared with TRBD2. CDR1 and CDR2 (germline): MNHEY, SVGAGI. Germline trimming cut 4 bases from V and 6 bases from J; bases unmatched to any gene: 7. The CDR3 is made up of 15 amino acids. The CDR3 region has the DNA TGTGCCAGCAGTTTTCAGACTAGCGGAATCAATGAGCAGTTCTTC. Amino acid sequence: CASSFQTSGINEQFF.

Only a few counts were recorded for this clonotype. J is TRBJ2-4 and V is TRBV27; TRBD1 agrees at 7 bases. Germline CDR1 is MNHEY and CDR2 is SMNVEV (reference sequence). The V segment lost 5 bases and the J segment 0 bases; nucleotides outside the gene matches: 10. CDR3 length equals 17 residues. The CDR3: CASSPRQGDLAKNIQYF. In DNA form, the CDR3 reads TGTGCCAGCAGTCCCCGACAGGGAGATCTAGCCAAAAACATTCAGTACTTC.

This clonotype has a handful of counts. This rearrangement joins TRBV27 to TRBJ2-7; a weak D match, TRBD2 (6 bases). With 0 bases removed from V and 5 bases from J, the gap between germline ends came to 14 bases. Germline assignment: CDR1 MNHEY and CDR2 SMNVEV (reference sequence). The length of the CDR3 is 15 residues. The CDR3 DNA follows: TGTGCCAGCAGTTTATCGGTGGGACTCCTAAACGAGCAGTACTTC. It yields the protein CASSLSVGLLNEQYF.